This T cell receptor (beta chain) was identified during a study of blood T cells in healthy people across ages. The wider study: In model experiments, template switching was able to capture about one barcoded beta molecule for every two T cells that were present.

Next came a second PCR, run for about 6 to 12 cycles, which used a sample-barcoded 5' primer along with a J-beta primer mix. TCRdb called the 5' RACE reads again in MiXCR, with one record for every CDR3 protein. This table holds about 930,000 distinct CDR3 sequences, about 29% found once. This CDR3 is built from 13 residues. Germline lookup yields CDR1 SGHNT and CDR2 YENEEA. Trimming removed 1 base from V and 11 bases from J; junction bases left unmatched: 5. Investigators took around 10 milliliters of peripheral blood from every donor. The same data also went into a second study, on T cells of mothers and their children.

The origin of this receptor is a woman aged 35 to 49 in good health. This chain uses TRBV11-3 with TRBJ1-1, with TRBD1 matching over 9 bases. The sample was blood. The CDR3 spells CASSLVRQGEAFF. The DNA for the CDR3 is TGTGCCAGCAGCTTAGTCCGACAGGGGGAGGCTTTCTTT.